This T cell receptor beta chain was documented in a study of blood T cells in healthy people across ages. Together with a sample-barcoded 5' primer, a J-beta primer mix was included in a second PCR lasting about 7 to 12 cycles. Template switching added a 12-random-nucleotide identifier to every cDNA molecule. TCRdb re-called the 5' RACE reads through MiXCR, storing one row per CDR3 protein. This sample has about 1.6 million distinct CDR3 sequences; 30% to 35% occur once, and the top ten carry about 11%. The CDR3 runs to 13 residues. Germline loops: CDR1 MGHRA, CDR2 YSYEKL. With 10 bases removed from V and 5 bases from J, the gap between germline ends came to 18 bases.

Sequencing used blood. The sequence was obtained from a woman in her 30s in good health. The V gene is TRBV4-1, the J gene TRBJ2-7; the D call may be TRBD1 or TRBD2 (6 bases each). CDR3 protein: CATSGGILNEQYF. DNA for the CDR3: TGCGCCACCTCCGGGGGCATTCTCAACGAGCAGTACTTC.